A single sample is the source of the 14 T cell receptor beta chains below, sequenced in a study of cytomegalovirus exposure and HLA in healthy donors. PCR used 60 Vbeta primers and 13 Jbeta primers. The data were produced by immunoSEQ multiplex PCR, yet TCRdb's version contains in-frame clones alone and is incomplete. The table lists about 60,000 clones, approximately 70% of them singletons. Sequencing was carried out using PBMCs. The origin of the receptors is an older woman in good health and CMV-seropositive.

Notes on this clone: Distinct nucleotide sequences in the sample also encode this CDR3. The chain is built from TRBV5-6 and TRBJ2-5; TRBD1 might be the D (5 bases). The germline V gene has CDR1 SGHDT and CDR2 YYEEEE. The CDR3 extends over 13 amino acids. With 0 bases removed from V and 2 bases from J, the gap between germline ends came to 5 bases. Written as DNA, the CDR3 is TGTGCCAGCAGCTTGGACAGGCAAGAGACCCAGTACTTC. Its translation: CASSLDRQETQYF.

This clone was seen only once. In DNA form, the CDR3 reads TGCAGTGTCCTGGGAGATCAGCCCCAGCATTTT. Its protein is CSVLGDQPQHF. This chain links TRBV20-1 with TRBJ1-5, with D uncertain. Germline-derived CDR1 and CDR2 are DFQATT and SNEGSKA (reference sequence). V was shortened by 7 bases and J by 5 bases, with 9 bases between the two germline ends. This CDR3 is 11 amino acids long.

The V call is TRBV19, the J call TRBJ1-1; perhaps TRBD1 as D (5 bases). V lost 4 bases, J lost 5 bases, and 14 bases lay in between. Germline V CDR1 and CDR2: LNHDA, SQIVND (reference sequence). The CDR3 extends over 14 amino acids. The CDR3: CASSRIGRQTEAFF. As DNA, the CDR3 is TGTGCCAGTAGTAGGATCGGCCGACAGACTGAAGCTTTCTTT. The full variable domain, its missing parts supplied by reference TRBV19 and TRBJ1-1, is DGGITQSPKYLFRKEGQNVTLSCEQNLNHDAMYWYRQDPGQGLRLIYYSQIVNDFQKGDIAEGYSVSREKKESFPLTVTSAQKNPTAFYLCASSRIGRQTEAFFGQGTRLTVV.

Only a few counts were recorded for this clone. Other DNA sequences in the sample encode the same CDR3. CDR3: CASSSTGSEAFF. The DNA of the CDR3 is TGTGCCAGCAGTTCCACAGGGAGTGAAGCTTTCTTT. The V call is TRBV6-5, the J call TRBJ1-1; D possibly corresponds to TRBD1 (6 bases). The germline gives CDR1 MNHEY, CDR2 SVGAGI. Trimming took off 4 bases at V and 7 bases at J, with 10 bases between the two ends. The CDR3 covers 12 residues.

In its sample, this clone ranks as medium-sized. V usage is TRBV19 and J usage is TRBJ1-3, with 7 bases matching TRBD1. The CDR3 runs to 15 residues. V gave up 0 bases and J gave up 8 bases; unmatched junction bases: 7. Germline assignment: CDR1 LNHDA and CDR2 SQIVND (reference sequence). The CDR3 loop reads CASSIDRDRVDTIYF. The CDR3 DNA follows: TGTGCCAGTAGTATAGATCGCGACAGGGTGGACACCATATATTTT. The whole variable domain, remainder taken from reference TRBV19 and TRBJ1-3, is DGGITQSPKYLFRKEGQNVTLSCEQNLNHDAMYWYRQDPGQGLRLIYYSQIVNDFQKGDIAEGYSVSREKKESFPLTVTSAQKNPTAFYLCASSIDRDRVDTIYFGEGSWLTVV.

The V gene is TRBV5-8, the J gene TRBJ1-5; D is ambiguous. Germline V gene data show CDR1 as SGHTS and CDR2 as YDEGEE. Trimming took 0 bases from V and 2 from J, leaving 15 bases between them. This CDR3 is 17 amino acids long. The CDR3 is CASSLDTQGRGNQPQHF. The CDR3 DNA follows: TGTGCCAGCAGCTTGGACACGCAAGGGAGAGGCAATCAGCCCCAGCATTTT.

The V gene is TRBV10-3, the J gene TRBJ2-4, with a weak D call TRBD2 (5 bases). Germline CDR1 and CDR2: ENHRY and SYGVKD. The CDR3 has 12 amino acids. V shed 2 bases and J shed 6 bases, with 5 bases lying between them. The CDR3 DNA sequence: TGTGCCATCAGTGAGGAGGGAAACATTCAGTACTTC. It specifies CAISEEGNIQYF.

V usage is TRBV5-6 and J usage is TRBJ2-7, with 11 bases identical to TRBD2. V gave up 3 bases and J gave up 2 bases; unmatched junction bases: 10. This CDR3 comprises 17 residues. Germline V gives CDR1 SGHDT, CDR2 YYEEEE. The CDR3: CASSWGLAEFRAYEQYF. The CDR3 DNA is TGTGCCAGCAGCTGGGGACTAGCGGAGTTTCGGGCCTACGAGCAGTACTTC.

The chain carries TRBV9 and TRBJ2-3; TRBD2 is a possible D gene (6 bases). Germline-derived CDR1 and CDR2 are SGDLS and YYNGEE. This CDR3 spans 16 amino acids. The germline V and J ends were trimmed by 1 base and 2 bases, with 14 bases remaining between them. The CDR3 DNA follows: TGTGCCAGCAGCGTATTTACGCGGGGCCCCACAGATACGCAGTATTTT. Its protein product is CASSVFTRGPTDTQYF. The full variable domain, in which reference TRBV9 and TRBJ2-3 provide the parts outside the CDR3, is DSGVTQTPKHLITATGQRVTLRCSPRSGDLSVYWYQQSLDQGLQFLIQYYNGEERAKGNILERFSAQQFPDLHSELNLSSLELGDSALYFCASSVFTRGPTDTQYFGPGTRLTVL.

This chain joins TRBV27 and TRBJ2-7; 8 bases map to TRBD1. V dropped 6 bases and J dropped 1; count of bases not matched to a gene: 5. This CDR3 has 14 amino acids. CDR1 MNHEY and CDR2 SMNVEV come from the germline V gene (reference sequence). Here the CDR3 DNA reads TGTGCCAGCAGCAGGACAGGGTCTTCCTACGAGCAGTACTTC. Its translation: CASSRTGSSYEQYF.

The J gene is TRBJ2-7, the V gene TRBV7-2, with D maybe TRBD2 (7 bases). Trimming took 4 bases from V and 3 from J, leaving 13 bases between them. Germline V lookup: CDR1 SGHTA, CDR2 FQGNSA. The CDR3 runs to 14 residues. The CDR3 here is CASSSGGARYEQYF. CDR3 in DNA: TGTGCCAGCAGCTCTGGGGGGGCGCGCTACGAGCAGTACTTC.

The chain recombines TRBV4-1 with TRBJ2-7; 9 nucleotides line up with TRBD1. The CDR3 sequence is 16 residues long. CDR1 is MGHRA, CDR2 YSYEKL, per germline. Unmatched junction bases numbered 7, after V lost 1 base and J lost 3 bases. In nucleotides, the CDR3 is TGCGCCAGCAGCCAAGGAGCGGACAGGGGTCTCTACGAGCAGTACTTC. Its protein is CASSQGADRGLYEQYF.

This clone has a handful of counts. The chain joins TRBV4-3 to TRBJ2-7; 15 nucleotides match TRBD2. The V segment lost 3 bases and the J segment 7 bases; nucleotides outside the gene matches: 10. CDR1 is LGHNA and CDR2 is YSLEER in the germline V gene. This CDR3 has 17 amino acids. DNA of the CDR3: TGCGCCAGCAGCCAGAACGGACTAGCGGGGGGGCCGGGGGAGCAGTACTTC. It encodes CASSQNGLAGGPGEQYF.

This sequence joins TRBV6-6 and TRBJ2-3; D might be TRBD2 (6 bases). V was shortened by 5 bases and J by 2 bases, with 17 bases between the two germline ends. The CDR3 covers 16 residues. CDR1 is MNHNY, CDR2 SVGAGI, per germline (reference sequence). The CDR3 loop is CASSPRDLTFTDTQYF. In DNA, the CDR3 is TGTGCCAGCAGTCCCCGGGACTTGACCTTCACAGATACGCAGTATTTT.